The T cell receptor (beta chain) described here comes from a study of control samples from healthy donors and cancer patients. The CDR3 has 15 residues. The V segment lost 4 bases and the J segment 5 bases; nucleotides outside the gene matches: 6. Looked up from germline, CDR1 is KGHSH and CDR2 is LQKENI. Using immunoSEQ multiplex PCR, the repertoire was profiled, and TCRdb retains in-frame clones only, with some absent. Of more than 100,000 clones in the sample, roughly 90% were seen once. Specimen: blood. The sequence was obtained from a man aged 18 to 30 in good health. The chain has TRBV18 and TRBJ1-5; 9 bases map to TRBD1. CDR3 region: CASSLTGGGYQPQHF. In DNA form, the CDR3 reads TGTGCCAGCTCACTGACAGGGGGGGGCTATCAGCCCCAGCATTTT.